This TCR beta chain stems from a study of T cell responses to AZD1222 COVID-19 vaccine. Deletions cut 3 bases from V and 8 bases from J, with 5 bases between. CDR3 length equals 11 residues. Repertoires were generated with immunoSEQ multiplex PCR, while TCRdb's copy carries only in-frame clones and drops some. The table shows 150,000 to 200,000 clones, with under 95% occurring only once. This clonotype originated in an adult who received the AZD1222 COVID-19 vaccine. The sample here was peripheral blood, taken 28 days after the second AZD1222 dose. The chain links TRBV12-3 or TRBV12-4 to TRBJ2-1; TRBD2 is a possible D gene (5 bases). CDR3: CASSFGDEQFF. The CDR3 nucleotides are TGTGCCAGCAGTTTCGGGGATGAGCAGTTCTTC.